This T cell receptor beta chain was sequenced in a study of OX40 agonist ivuxolimab in advanced cancers. Study background: Dose-escalation patients were diagnosed with hepatocellular carcinoma, melanoma, renal cell cancer or head and neck cancer. Eligibility rules accepted prior anti-PD-1, anti-PD-L1 or anti-CTLA-4 therapy, and roughly 42% had some.

Only one count was recorded for this clone. The antigen remains undetermined. Study-level points and caveats: CD4+ T cells averaged fewer expanded clones than CD8+ T cells.

The data were produced by immunoSEQ multiplex PCR, yet TCRdb's version contains in-frame clones alone and is incomplete. Seen here are tens of thousands of clones, approximately 84% observed once, and the top ten hold roughly 13%. The specimen comprised CD4+ or CD8+ T cells sorted from blood, sampled in a trial of the OX40 agonist ivuxolimab. The clonotype comes from an adult with an advanced solid tumor such as melanoma, head and neck, liver or kidney cancer.

CDR3 protein: CASSRRSGRPLGEQFF. CDR3 DNA sequence: TGCGCCAGCAGCCGGCGTAGCGGGAGGCCTCTGGGAGAGCAGTTCTTC. The genes are TRBV5-1 and TRBJ2-1, with 10 bases aligning to TRBD2. Trimming took 4 bases from V and 10 from J; bases not matched to a gene: 14. The CDR3 totals 16 residues. Germline V gives CDR1 SGHRS, CDR2 YFSETQ. Full variable domain (outside the CDR3, taken from reference TRBV5-1 and TRBJ2-1): KAGVTQTPRYLIKTRGQQVTLSCSPISGHRSVSWYQQTPGQGLQFLFEYFSETQRNKGNFPGRFSGRQFSNSRSEMNVSTLELGDSALYLCASSRRSGRPLGEQFFGPGTRLTVL.